The T cell receptor beta chain under discussion was sequenced for a study of glioma-infiltrating T cells after dendritic cell vaccination. Time point: after dendritic cell vaccination, including at tumor progression/relapse. The study, taken as a whole, reports: Complete blood and tumor specimen sets were limited to few patients. Higher pretreatment TIL content predicted longer progression-free time and survival.

TCRdb keeps only in-frame clones here, not all; method: immunoSEQ multiplex PCR. The sample shows 100,000 or so clones, around 90% of them seen only once. Note on this clone: Its antigen is unknown.

V shed 5 bases and J shed 1 base, with 8 bases lying between them. Germline CDR1 SGHTA, CDR2 FQGTGA. The CDR3 loop spans 13 amino acids. This chain connects TRBV7-3 to TRBJ1-1; D might be TRBD1 (6 bases). Sequencing used blood, obtained after dendritic cell vaccination. The receptor comes from a human donor with glioblastoma. CDR3 DNA: TGTGCCAGCAGCGCGGACAGGAACACTGAAGCTTTCTTT. Its translation is CASSADRNTEAFF.